The clone carrying this T cell receptor beta chain was picked up one time. This entry belongs to a study of blood T cell repertoires in COVID-19. Per the original data handling: Nucleated cell number was recorded as an estimate derived from reference gene primer amplification. Sequencing used immunoSEQ multiplex PCR; TCRdb keeps in-frame clones, though not all of them. V and J calls and clone size come straight from that table; D and trimming were deduced from the DNA. The table shows a few hundred thousand clones, with about 90% occurring only once. The germline CDR1 and CDR2 sequences are MDHEN and SYDVKM. CDR3 length: 13 amino acids. The V gene end was trimmed by 10 bases and the J gene end by 1 base; junction bases not matched to a gene: 6.

V usage is TRBV28 and J usage is TRBJ1-1; 7 bases are a match to TRBD1. Sequencing was performed on peripheral blood. The TCR comes from a man in his sixties with acute or convalescent COVID-19. DNA for the CDR3: TGTGCCACGACTAGGGACAGGAACACTGAAGCTTTCTTT. As protein: CATTRDRNTEAFF.